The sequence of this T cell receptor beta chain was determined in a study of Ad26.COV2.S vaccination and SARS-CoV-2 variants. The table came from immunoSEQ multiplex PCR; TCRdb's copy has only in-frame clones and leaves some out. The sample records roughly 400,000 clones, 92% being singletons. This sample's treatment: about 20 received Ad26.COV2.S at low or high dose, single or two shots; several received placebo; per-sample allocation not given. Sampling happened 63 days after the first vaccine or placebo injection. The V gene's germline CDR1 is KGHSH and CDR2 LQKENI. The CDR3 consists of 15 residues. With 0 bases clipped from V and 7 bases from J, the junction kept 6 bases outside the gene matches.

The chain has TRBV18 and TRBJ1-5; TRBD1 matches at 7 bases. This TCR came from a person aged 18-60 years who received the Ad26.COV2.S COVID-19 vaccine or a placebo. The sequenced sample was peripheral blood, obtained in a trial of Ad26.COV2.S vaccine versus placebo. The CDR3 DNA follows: TGTGCCAGCTCACCACCGTCACAGGGGTCCCAGCCCCAGCATTTT. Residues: CASSPPSQGSQPQHF.